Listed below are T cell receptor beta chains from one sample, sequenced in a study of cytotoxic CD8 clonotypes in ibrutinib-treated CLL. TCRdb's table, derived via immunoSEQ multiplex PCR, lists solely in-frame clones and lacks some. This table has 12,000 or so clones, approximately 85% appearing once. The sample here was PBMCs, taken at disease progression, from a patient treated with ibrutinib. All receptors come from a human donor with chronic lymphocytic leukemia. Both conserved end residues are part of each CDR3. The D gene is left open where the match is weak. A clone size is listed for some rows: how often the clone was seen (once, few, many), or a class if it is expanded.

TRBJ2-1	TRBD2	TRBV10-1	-	CASSEGLAGAGNEQFF
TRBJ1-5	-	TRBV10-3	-	CAISEATNNQPQHF
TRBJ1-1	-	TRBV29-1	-	CSVNTAFNTEAFF
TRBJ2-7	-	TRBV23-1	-	CASGAPVGQDYEQYF
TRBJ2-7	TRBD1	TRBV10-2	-	CARTGTGVSYEQYF
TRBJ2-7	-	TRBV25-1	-	CASSQGSLHEQYF
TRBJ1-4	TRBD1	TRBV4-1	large	CASSQVKGAVEKLFF
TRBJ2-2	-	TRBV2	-	CASSLLKDGPSTGELFF
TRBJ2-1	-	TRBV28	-	CASSGGWVGKAEQFF
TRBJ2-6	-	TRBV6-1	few	CASSETSSGANVLTF
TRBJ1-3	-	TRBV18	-	CASSPTLSSGNTIYF
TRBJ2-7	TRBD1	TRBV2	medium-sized	CASSPPNHRTGYYEQYF
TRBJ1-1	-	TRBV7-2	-	CASSFRQVAEAFF
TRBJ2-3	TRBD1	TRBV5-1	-	CASSLGPGQGTSSTDTQYF
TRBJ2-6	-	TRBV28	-	CASSFPNSNLVLTF
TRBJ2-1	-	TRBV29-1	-	CSVQTGDYNEQFF
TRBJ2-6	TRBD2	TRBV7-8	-	CASSLLAGISGANVLTF
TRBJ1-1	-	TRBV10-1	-	CASSVDKKDTEAFF
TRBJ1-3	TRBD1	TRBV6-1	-	CASKDRGADTIYF
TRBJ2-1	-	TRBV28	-	CASRLPPGRGVEQFF
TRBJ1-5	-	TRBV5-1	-	CASSLDSEGQPQHF
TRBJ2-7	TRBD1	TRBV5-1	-	CASSGGQGAAEQYF
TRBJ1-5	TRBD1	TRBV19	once	CASSTQGARGQPQHF
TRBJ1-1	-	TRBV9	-	CASSEGNRAPGTEAFF
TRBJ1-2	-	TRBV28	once	CASTGLANYGYTF
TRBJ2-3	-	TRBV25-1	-	CASSDGVGTDTQYF
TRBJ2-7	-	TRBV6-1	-	CASLWFGPEQYF
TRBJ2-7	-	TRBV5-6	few	CASSRNPYEQYF
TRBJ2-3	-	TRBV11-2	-	CASSDAWDTQYF
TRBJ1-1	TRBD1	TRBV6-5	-	CASSYGTGPNTEAFF
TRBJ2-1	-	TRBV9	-	CASSVQGLGYNEQFF
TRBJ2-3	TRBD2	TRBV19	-	CASSILAGDADTQYF
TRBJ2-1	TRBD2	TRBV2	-	CASSHTSGSYNEQFF
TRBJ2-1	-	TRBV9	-	CASSVGYNEQFF
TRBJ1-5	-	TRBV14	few	CASSQDFNQPQHF
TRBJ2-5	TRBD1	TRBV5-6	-	CASSFGQGGETQYF
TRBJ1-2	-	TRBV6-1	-	CASSQGMDYGYTF
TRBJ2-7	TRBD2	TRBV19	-	CASAGGRSSYEQYF
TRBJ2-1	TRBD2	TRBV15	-	CATSNPSGLAADNEQFF
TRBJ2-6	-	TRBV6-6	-	CASSGLSGANVLTF
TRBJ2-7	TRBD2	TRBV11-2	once	CASSLERLAPYEQYF